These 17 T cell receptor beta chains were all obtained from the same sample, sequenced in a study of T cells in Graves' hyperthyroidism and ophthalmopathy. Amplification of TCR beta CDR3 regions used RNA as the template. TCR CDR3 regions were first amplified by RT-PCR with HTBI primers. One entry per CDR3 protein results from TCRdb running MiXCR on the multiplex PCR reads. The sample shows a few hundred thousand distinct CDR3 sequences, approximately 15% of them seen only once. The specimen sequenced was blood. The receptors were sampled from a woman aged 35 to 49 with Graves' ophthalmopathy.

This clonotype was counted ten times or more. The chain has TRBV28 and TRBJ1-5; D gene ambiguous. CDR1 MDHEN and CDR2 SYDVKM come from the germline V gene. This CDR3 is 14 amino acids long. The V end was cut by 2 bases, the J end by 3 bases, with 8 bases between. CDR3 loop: CASSLRSTNQPQHF. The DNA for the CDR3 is TGTGCCAGCAGTTTACGAAGTACCAATCAGCCCCAGCATTTT.

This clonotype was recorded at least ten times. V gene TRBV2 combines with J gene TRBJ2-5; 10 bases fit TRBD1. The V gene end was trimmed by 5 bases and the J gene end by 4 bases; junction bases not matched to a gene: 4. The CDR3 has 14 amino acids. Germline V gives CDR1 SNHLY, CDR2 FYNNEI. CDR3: CASSSTGGGETQYF. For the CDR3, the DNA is TGTGCCAGCAGTTCGACAGGGGGCGGAGAGACCCAGTACTTC.

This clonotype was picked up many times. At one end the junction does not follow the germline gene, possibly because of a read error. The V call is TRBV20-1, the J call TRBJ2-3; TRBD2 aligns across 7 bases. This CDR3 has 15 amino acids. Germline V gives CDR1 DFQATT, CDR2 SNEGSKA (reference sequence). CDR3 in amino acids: CSARSMRDAGDAQYF. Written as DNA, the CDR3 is TGCAGTGCTAGAAGTATGCGAGACGCGGGAGATGCGCAGTATTTT.

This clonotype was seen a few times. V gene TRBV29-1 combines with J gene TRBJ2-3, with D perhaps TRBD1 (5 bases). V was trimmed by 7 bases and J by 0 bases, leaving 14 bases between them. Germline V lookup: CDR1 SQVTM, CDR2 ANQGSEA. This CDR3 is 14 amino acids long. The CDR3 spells CSAILGLSTDTQYF. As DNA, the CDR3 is TGCAGCGCCATCTTGGGGCTTAGCACAGATACGCAGTATTTT.

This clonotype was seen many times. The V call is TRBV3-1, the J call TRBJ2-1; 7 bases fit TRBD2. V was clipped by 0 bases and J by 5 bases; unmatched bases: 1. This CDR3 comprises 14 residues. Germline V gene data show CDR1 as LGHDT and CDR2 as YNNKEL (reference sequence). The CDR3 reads CASSQEGTNNEQFF. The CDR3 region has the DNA TGTGCCAGCAGCCAAGAAGGGACTAACAATGAGCAGTTCTTC.

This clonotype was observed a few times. The CDR3 DNA follows: TGTGCCAGCAGCTCGAGGGTGCTAGCGGGGGGTAGCTCCTACAATGAGCAGTTCTTC. The encoded protein is CASSSRVLAGGSSYNEQFF. The chain combines TRBV7-8 with TRBJ2-1; 11 bases map to TRBD2. This CDR3 has 19 residues. V lost 4 bases, J lost 0 bases, and 11 bases stayed unmatched. Germline CDR1 is SGHVS and CDR2 is FQNEAQ. The entire variable domain, with the rest obtained from reference TRBV7-8 and TRBJ2-1, is as follows: GAGVSQSPRYKVAKRGQDVALRCDPISGHVSLFWYQQALGQGPEFLTYFQNEAQLDKSGLPSDRFFAERPEGSVSTLKIQRTQQEDSAVYLCASSSRVLAGGSSYNEQFFGPGTRLTVL.

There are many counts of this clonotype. Here the CDR3 reads CAWSVQGYNEQFF. The DNA of the CDR3 is TGTGCCTGGAGTGTACAGGGGTACAATGAGCAGTTCTTC. The V call is TRBV30, the J call TRBJ2-1, with 7 bases lining up with TRBD1. J gave up 4 bases and V 0 bases, and 0 bases lay outside the gene matches. This CDR3 comprises 13 residues. CDR1 and CDR2 (germline): GTSNPN, SVGIG (reference sequence).

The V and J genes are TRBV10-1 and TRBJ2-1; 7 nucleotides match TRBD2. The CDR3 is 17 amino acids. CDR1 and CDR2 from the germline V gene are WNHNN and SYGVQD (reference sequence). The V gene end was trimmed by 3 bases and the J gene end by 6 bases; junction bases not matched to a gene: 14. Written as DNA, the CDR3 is TGCGCCAGCAGTGAAGACATTATGGCGGGAGTCCCCAATGAGCAGTTCTTC. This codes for CASSEDIMAGVPNEQFF.

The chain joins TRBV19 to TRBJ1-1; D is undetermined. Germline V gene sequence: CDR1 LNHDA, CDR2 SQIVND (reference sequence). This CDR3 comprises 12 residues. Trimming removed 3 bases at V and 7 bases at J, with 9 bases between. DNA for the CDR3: TGTGCCAGTAGTATGATCCCCTATGAAGCTTTCTTT. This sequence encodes CASSMIPYEAFF.

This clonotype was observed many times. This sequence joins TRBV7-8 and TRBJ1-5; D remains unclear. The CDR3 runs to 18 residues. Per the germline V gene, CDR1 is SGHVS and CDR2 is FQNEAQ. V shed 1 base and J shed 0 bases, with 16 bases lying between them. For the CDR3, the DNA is TGTGCCAGCAGCTTAGGGACCCCCGGGAGCTATAGCAATCAGCCCCAGCATTTT. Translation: CASSLGTPGSYSNQPQHF.

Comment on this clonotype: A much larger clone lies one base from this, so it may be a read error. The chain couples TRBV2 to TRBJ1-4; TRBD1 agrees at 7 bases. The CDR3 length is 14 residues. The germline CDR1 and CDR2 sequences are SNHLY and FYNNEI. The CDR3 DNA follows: TGTGCCAGCAGCCGACAGGGAATTCGAGAAAAACTGCTTTTT. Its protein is CASSRQGIREKLLF. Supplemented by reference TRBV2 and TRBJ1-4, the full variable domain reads EPEVTQTPSHQVTQMGQEVILRCVPISNHLYFYWYRQILGQKVEFLVSFYNNEISEKSEIFDDQFSVERPDGSNFTLKIRSTKLEDSAMYFCASSRQGIREKLLFGSGTQLSVL.

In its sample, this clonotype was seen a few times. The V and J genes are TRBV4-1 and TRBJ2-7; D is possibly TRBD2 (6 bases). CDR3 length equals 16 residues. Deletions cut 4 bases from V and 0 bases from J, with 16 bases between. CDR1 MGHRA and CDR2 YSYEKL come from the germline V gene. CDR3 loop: CASSPTPRGSSYEQYF. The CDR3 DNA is TGCGCCAGCAGCCCCACCCCACGGGGGAGCTCCTACGAGCAGTACTTC.

CDR3 residues: CASSLAPKQDSYEQYF. As DNA, the CDR3 is TGTGCCAGCAGCTTGGCCCCGAAACAGGACTCCTACGAGCAGTACTTC. J is TRBJ2-7 and V is TRBV5-4, with TRBD1 as a possible D gene (5 bases). Looked up from germline, CDR1 is SGHNT and CDR2 is YYREEE (reference sequence). This CDR3 contains 16 residues. The V end was cut by 0 bases, the J end by 0 bases, with 13 bases between.

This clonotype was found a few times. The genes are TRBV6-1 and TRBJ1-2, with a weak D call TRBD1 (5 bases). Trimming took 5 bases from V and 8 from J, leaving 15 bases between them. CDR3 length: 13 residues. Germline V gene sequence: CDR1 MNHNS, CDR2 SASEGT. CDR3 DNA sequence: TGTGCCAGCAGTCAGGGTTTGCTATCCGGCTACACCTTC. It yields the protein CASSQGLLSGYTF.

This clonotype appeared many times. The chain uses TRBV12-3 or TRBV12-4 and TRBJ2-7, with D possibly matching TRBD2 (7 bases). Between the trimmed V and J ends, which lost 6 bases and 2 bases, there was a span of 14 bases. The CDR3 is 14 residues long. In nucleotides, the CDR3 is TGTGCCAGCAGGGGACGGGGGGCAGCCTACGAGCAGTACTTC. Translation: CASRGRGAAYEQYF.

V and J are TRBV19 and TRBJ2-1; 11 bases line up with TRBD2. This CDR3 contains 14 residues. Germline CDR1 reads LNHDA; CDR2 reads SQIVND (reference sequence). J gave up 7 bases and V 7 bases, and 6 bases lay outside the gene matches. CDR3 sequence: CASTGTSGMNEQFF. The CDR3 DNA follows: TGTGCCAGTACTGGGACTAGCGGTATGAATGAGCAGTTCTTC.

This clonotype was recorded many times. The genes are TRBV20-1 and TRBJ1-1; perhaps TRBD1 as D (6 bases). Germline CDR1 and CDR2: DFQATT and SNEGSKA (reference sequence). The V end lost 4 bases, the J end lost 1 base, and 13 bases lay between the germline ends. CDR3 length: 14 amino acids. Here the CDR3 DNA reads TGCAGTGCTATCGGGACACGGGAGAACACTGAAGCTTTCTTT. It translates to CSAIGTRENTEAFF.